Sequencing of this T cell receptor beta chain was carried out in a study of blood T cell repertoires in COVID-19. Study-level background: The United States, Italy and Spain were the sources of the acute and convalescent COVID-19 samples. Sources were T cells, B-cell-depleted T cells, or PBMCs; the material itself was cDNA or gDNA.

Original processing methods: Amplified reference gene primers provided the basis for estimating nucleated cell counts. The assay was immunoSEQ multiplex PCR, and TCRdb's table has in-frame clones only and misses some. V and J calls and clone size are copied from that table; D and trimming were computed from the DNA. The table records around 160,000 clones, about 83% of them present only once. The CDR3 length is 14 residues. CDR1 and CDR2 (germline): LNHDA, SQIVND (reference sequence). V lost 6 bases to trimming and J lost 2 bases, with 8 bases between them. The TCR originated in a woman at least 80 years old with acute or convalescent COVID-19. The J gene is TRBJ1-6, the V gene TRBV19; D call uncertain. Input material: peripheral blood. CDR3 amino acids: CASSGFAYNSPLHF. The CDR3 coding sequence is TGTGCCAGTAGCGGGTTCGCCTATAATTCACCCCTCCACTTT.